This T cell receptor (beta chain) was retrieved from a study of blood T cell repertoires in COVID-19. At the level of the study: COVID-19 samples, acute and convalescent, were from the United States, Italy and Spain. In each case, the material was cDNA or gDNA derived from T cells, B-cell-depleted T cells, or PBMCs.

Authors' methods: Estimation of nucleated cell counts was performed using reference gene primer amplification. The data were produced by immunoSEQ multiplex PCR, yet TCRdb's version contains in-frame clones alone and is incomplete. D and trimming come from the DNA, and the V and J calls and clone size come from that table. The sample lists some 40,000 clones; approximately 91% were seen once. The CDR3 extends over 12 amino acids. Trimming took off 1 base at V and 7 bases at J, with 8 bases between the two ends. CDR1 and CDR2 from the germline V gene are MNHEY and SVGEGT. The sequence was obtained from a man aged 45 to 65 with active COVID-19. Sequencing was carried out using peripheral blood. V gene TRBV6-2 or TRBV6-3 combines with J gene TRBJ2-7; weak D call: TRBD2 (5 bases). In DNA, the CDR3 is TGTGCCAGCAGTTACTACCCGGGGGAGCAGTACTTC. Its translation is CASSYYPGEQYF.